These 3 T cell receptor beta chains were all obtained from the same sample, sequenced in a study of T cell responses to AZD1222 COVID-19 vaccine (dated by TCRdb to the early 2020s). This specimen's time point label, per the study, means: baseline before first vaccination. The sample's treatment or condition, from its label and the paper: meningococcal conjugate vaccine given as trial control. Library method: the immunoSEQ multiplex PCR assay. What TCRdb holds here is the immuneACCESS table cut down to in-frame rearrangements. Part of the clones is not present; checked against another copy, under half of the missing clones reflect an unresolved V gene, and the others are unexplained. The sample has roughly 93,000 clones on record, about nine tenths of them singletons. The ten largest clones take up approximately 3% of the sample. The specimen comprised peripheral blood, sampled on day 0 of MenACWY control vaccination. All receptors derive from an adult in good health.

DNA of the CDR3: TGTGCCAGTAAGACAGGAGCGGATAGCAATCAGCCCCAGCATTTT. Amino acids: CASKTGADSNQPQHF. V gene TRBV19 combines with J gene TRBJ1-5; a weak D match, TRBD1 (6 bases). V lost 7 bases to trimming and J lost 0 bases, with 13 bases between them. Germline CDR1 LNHDA, CDR2 SQIVND (reference sequence). The CDR3 extends over 15 amino acids.

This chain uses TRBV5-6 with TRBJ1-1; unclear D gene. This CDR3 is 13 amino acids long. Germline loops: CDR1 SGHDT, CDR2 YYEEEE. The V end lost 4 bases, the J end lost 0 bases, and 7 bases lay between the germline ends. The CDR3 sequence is CASSTGMNTEAFF. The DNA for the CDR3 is TGTGCCAGCAGCACCGGGATGAACACTGAAGCTTTCTTT. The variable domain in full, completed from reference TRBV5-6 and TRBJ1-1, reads DAGVTQSPTHLIKTRGQQVTLRCSPKSGHDTVSWYQQALGQGPQFIFQYYEEEERQRGNFPDRFSGHQFPNYSSELNVNALLLGDSALYLCASSTGMNTEAFFGQGTRLTVV.

This CDR3 reads CASSSLWGETQYF. The DNA for the CDR3 is TGTGCCAGCAGCTCCTTGTGGGGGGAGACCCAGTACTTC. This chain links TRBV7-3 with TRBJ2-5, with D perhaps assigned TRBD1 or TRBD2 (5 bases each). Germline V gives CDR1 SGHTA, CDR2 FQGTGA. This CDR3 comprises 13 residues. V lost 4 bases, J lost 5 bases, and 11 bases lay in between.